This T cell receptor (beta chain) was sequenced in a study of blood T cell repertoires in COVID-19. Study-level background: Italy, Spain and the United States were the sources of the convalescent and acute COVID-19 samples. T cells, B-cell-depleted T cells, or PBMCs supplied cDNA or gDNA.

Generated by immunoSEQ multiplex PCR, the TCRdb table keeps only in-frame clones and is missing some. This table holds 150,000 or so clones, over 60% found once. There are 15 residues in the CDR3. V lost 5 bases and J 2 bases, leaving 13 bases between the germline ends. In germline, CDR1 is MNHEY, CDR2 SVGEGT. Sequences were obtained from peripheral blood. The TCR comes from a woman aged 45-59 years with active or convalescent COVID-19. The V gene is TRBV6-2 or TRBV6-3, the J gene TRBJ1-3; D possibly corresponds to TRBD1 (6 bases). For the CDR3, the DNA is TGTGCCAGCAGTCCGGACAGCGTACCTGGAAACACCATATATTTT. This sequence encodes CASSPDSVPGNTIYF.